The clone carrying this TCR beta chain was recorded only once. This entry comes from a study of cytomegalovirus exposure and HLA in healthy donors. Study-level background: HLA-typed donors contributed about 85 million unique TCRs, which were held in an early data release. Among the 370 or so donors who were genotyped, approximately 83% fell in the genetic ancestry cluster that is associated with self-reported Caucasian donors.

In the PCR, 60 Vbeta and 13 Jbeta primers were used. Here immunoSEQ multiplex PCR was the method, and the copy in TCRdb shows in-frame clones only, minus some. The sample contains tens of thousands of clones, 70% to 85% of which appear only once. Germline assignment: CDR1 SGHNT and CDR2 YENEEA. V was trimmed by 0 bases and J by 1 base, leaving 6 bases between them. The CDR3 length is 14 residues. V usage is TRBV11-3 and J usage is TRBJ1-1; D remains unclear. Sequences were obtained from PBMCs. The receptor comes from a man aged 50-60 years in good health and CMV-seronegative. The CDR3 loop is CASSLDEENTEAFF. Written as DNA, the CDR3 is TGTGCCAGCAGCTTAGATGAGGAGAACACTGAAGCTTTCTTT.